The rows below give T cell receptor beta chains drawn from one sample of a study of blood T cells in healthy people across ages. TCRdb redid the calling of the 5' RACE reads with MiXCR, one entry per CDR3 protein. The sample carries approximately 2,000,000 distinct CDR3 sequences, approximately 40% recorded once. Sequences were obtained from blood. Every receptor here comes from a human donor in good health. CDR3s include the opening cysteine and the closing phenylalanine or tryptophan. Fields, in order: J gene, D gene, V gene, clone size, CDR3 DNA, CDR3 protein. D genes are given only for firm matches. Not all rows give a size; the values are once, few, many and, for expanded clones, a class.

J: TRBJ2-3
D: NA
V: TRBV7-9
size: few
DNA: TGTGCCACCGACCTAGGCAGGGGCGGGGCGCCAGATACGCAGTATTTT
CDR3: CATDLGRGGAPDTQYF

J: TRBJ1-2
D: NA
V: TRBV4-3
size: NA
DNA: TGCGCCAGCAGCCGAGGACCTCCGGGAGGTAACTATGGCTACACCTTC
CDR3: CASSRGPPGGNYGYTF

J: TRBJ1-2
D: TRBD1
V: TRBV27
size: NA
DNA: TGTGCCAGCAGTGCAGCAGGGGGAACTTACTATGGCTACACCTTC
CDR3: CASSAAGGTYYGYTF

J: TRBJ1-4
D: NA
V: TRBV20-1
size: NA
DNA: TGCAGTGTCCCGGTCTCAACGGAAAAACTGTTTTTT
CDR3: CSVPVSTEKLFF

J: TRBJ2-3
D: TRBD2
V: TRBV20-1
size: NA
DNA: TGCAGTGCTAGAGACTGGCTAGCGGGGGATACGCAGTATTTT
CDR3: CSARDWLAGDTQYF

J: TRBJ2-7
D: NA
V: TRBV29-1
size: NA
DNA: TGCAGCGTTAGGGGGACACTTTCCTACGAGCAGTACTTC
CDR3: CSVRGTLSYEQYF

J: TRBJ2-7
D: NA
V: TRBV20-1
size: NA
DNA: TGCAGTGCTAGACCATATCGGGGCGAGGGCTTTCGGGGCGAGCAGTACTTC
CDR3: CSARPYRGEGFRGEQYF

J: TRBJ1-2
D: TRBD1
V: TRBV30
size: NA
DNA: TGTGCCTGTAAGAAGGACAGGTACTATGGCTACACCTTC
CDR3: CACKKDRYYGYTF

J: TRBJ2-1
D: NA
V: TRBV6-1
size: few
DNA: TGTGCCAGCAAGGCAGGCCTTTACAATGAGCAGTTCTTC
CDR3: CASKAGLYNEQFF

J: TRBJ1-2
D: TRBD1
V: TRBV5-1
size: NA
DNA: TGCGCCAGCAGCGAGGGGACAGGGGGAAACTATGGCTACACCTTC
CDR3: CASSEGTGGNYGYTF

J: TRBJ1-1
D: NA
V: TRBV14
size: NA
DNA: TGTGCCAGCAGCCCATACAGCCACACTGAAGCTTTCTTT
CDR3: CASSPYSHTEAFF

J: TRBJ1-2
D: NA
V: TRBV29-1
size: NA
DNA: TGCAGCGTTGAAGACAGTCAGGTCCGTAATCACTATGGCTACACCTTC
CDR3: CSVEDSQVRNHYGYTF

J: TRBJ1-2
D: NA
V: TRBV20-1
size: NA
DNA: TGCAGTGCTAGAGATGGGGGGCGTCACGGCTACACCTTC
CDR3: CSARDGGRHGYTF

J: TRBJ1-4
D: NA
V: TRBV5-1
size: NA
DNA: TGCGCCAGCAGTTTGTCTACGGGGGGAGAGGAAAAACTGTTTTTT
CDR3: CASSLSTGGEEKLFF

J: TRBJ2-1
D: TRBD2
V: TRBV20-1
size: few
DNA: TGCAGTGCTAGATGGACTAGCGGGGGGGTAAATGAGCAGTTCTTC
CDR3: CSARWTSGGVNEQFF

J: TRBJ2-1
D: TRBD2
V: TRBV6-1
size: NA
DNA: TGTGCCAGCGAAAAAGACGGGGGGGCCTACAATGAGCAGTTCTTC
CDR3: CASEKDGGAYNEQFF

J: TRBJ2-3
D: TRBD2
V: TRBV20-1
size: NA
DNA: TGCAGTGCTCAACGGACTAGAACAGATACGCAGTATTTT
CDR3: CSAQRTRTDTQYF